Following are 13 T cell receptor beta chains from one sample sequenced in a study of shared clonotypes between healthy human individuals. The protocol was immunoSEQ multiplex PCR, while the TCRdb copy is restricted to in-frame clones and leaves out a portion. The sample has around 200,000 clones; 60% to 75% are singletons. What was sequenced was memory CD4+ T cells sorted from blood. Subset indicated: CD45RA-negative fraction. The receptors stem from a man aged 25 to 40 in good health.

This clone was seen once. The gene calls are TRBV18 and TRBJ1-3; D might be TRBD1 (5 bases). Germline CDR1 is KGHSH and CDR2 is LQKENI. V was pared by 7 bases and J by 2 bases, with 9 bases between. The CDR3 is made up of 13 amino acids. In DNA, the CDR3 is TGTGCCAGCTTACCGGGGCCTGGAAACACCATATATTTT. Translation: CASLPGPGNTIYF. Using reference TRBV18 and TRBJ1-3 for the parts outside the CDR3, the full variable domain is NAGVMQNPRHLVRRRGQEARLRCSPMKGHSHVYWYRQLPEEGLKFMVYLQKENIIDESGMPKERFSAEFPKEGPSILRIQQVVRGDSAAYFCASLPGPGNTIYFGEGSWLTVV.

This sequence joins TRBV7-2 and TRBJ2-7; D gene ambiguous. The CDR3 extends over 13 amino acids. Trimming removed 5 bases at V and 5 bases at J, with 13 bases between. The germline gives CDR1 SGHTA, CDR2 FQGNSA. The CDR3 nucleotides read TGTGCCAGCAGCCCCCTAGGGCTCGACGAGCAGTACTTC. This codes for CASSPLGLDEQYF.

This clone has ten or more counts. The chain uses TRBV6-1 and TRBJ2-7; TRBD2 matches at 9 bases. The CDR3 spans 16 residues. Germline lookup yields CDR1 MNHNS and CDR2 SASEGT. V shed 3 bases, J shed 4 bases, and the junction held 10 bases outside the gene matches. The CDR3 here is CASSELTSGLKYEQYF. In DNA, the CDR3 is TGTGCCAGCAGTGAGTTGACTAGCGGATTAAAATACGAGCAGTACTTC.

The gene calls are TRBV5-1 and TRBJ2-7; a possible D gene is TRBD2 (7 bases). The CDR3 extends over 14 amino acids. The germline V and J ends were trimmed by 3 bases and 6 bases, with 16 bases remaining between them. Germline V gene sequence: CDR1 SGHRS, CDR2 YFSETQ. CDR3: CASSSVQGGSEQYF. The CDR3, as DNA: TGCGCCAGCAGCTCGGTACAGGGAGGGAGCGAGCAGTACTTC.

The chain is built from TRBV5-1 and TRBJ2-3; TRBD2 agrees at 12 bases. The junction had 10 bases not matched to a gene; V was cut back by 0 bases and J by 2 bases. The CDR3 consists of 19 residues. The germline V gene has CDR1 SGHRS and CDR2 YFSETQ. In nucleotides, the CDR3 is TGCGCCAGCAGCTTGGAAGGACTAGCGGGACTGCGGACCACAGATACGCAGTATTTT. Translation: CASSLEGLAGLRTTDTQYF.

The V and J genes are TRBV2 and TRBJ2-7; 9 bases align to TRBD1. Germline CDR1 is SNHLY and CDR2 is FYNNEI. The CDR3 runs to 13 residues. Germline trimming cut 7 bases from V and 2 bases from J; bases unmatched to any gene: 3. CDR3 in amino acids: CASKRQGAYEQYF. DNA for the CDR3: TGTGCCAGCAAAAGACAGGGGGCCTACGAGCAGTACTTC.

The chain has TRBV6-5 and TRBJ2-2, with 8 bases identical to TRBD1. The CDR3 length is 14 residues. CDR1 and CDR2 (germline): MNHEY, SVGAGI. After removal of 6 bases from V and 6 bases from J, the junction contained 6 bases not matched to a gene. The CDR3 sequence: CASRRTGLAGELFF. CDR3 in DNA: TGTGCCAGCAGAAGGACAGGGTTAGCCGGGGAGCTGTTTTTT.

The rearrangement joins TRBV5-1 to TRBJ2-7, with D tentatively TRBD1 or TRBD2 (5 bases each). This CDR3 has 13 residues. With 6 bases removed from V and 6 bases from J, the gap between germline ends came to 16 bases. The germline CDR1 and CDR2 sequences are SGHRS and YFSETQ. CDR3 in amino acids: CASTRDGLSEQYF. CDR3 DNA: TGCGCCAGCACAAGGGACGGGCTTAGCGAGCAGTACTTC.

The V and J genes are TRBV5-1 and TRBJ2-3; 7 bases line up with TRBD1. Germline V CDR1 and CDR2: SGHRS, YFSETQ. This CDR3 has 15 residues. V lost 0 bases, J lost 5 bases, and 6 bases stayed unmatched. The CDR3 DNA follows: TGCGCCAGCAGCTTGGAAACAGGGGCGGGAGATACGCAGTATTTT. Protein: CASSLETGAGDTQYF.

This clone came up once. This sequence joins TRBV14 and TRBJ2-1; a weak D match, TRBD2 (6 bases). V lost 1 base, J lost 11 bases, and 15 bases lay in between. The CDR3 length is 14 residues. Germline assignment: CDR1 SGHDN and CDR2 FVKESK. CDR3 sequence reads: CASSQASPGVKQFF. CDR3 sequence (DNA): TGTGCCAGCAGCCAAGCCTCGCCGGGAGTAAAGCAGTTCTTC.

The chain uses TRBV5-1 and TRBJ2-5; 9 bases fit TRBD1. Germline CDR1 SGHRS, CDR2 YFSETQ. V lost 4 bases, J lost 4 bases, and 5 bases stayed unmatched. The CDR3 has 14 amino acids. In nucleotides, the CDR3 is TGCGCCAGCAGCAACAGGGGGCTCGGAGAGACCCAGTACTTC. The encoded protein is CASSNRGLGETQYF. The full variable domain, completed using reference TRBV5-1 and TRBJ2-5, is KAGVTQTPRYLIKTRGQQVTLSCSPISGHRSVSWYQQTPGQGLQFLFEYFSETQRNKGNFPGRFSGRQFSNSRSEMNVSTLELGDSALYLCASSNRGLGETQYFGPGTRLLVL.

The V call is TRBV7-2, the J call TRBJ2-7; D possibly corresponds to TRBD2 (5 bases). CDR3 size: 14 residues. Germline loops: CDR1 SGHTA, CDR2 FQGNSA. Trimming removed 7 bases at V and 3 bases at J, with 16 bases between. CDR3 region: CASTIMASSYEQYF. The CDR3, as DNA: TGTGCCAGCACCATCATGGCTAGCAGCTACGAGCAGTACTTC.

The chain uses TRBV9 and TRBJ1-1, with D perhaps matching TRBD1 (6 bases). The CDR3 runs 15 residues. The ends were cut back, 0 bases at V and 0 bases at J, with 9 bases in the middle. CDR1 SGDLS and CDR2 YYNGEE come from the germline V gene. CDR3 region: CASSVGTDLNTEAFF. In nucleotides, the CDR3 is TGTGCCAGCAGCGTAGGGACAGATCTGAACACTGAAGCTTTCTTT. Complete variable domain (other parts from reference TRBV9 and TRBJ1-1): DSGVTQTPKHLITATGQRVTLRCSPRSGDLSVYWYQQSLDQGLQFLIQYYNGEERAKGNILERFSAQQFPDLHSELNLSSLELGDSALYFCASSVGTDLNTEAFFGQGTRLTVV.